The 25 T cell receptor beta chains given below trace back to one sample, sequenced in a study of T cells after yellow fever vaccination (dated by TCRdb to the late 2010s). Libraries were prepared through 5' RACE. Sequencing relied on an Illumina NovaSeq 6000. TCRdb reprocessing: public reads trimmed at Q25 with fastp, clones called with MiXCR, in-frame beta chains kept. Entries are consolidated by CDR3 protein sequence, retaining the most common genes and DNA. This sample lists under 500,000 distinct CDR3 sequences; around 20% were detected once. Roughly a sixth of the sample lies in the top ten. The treatment or condition label of this sample denotes: live attenuated yellow fever vaccine strain. The specimen was PBMCs, collected before the yellow fever booster vaccination. These TCRs come from a man between 18 and 35 years old who received the YFV17D yellow fever vaccine.

This clonotype was recorded a few times. The rearrangement uses TRBV7-2 and TRBJ2-1; 11 nucleotides agree with TRBD2. Germline CDR1 SGHTA, CDR2 FQGNSA. The CDR3 is 16 amino acids. V shed 4 bases and J 4 bases; nucleotides not matched to a gene: 6. CDR3 protein: CASSSRRTSGYNEQFF. The CDR3 DNA follows: TGTGCCAGCAGCTCGCGTCGGACTAGCGGGTACAATGAGCAGTTCTTC.

CDR3 sequence (DNA): TGTGCCAGCAGCCAGACAGGGGGGTCTGAAGCTTTCTTT. Protein product: CASSQTGGSEAFF. This chain joins TRBV9 and TRBJ1-1; 9 positions agree with TRBD1. The CDR3 runs to 13 residues. The V segment lost 4 bases and the J segment 6 bases; nucleotides outside the gene matches: 4. The germline V gene has CDR1 SGDLS and CDR2 YYNGEE.

This clonotype was recorded a few times. The rearrangement links TRBV10-2 to TRBJ1-1, with D unresolved. The V end lost 9 bases, the J end lost 4 bases, and 15 bases lay between the germline ends. The germline CDR1 and CDR2 sequences are WSHSY and SAAADI. The CDR3 consists of 13 residues. CDR3 DNA: TGCGCCAGTCCTTCAGTTAGTGGCACTGAAGCTTTCTTT. This codes for CASPSVSGTEAFF.

This clonotype was seen a few times. The J gene is TRBJ1-2, the V gene TRBV5-1, with D perhaps TRBD1 (5 bases). The CDR3 totals 13 residues. The V and J ends lost 2 bases and 3 bases respectively, with 8 bases between them. Germline lookup yields CDR1 SGHRS and CDR2 YFSETQ. In DNA form, the CDR3 reads TGCGCCAGCAGCTTCCAGGGAGACTATGGCTACACCTTC. This sequence encodes CASSFQGDYGYTF.

This clonotype was seen a handful of times. V gene TRBV7-2 combines with J gene TRBJ1-2, with D possibly being TRBD1 (5 bases). The CDR3 spans 14 residues. Germline V gene lookup returns CDR1 SGHTA and CDR2 FQGNSA. V shed 3 bases and J shed 9 bases, with 17 bases lying between them. The CDR3 sequence is CASSLREGSPSYTF. The CDR3 DNA sequence: TGTGCCAGCAGCTTGAGGGAGGGGTCCCCCAGCTACACCTTC.

The rearrangement uses TRBV11-2 and TRBJ2-1; TRBD2 matches 7 bases. V lost 5 bases, J lost 9 bases, and 10 bases stayed unmatched. There are 14 residues in the CDR3. The V gene's germline CDR1 is SGHAT and CDR2 FQNNGV. The CDR3 loop reads CASSAYGGEVEQFF. The CDR3, as DNA: TGTGCCAGCAGCGCTTATGGGGGGGAAGTTGAGCAGTTCTTC.

This clonotype was counted a few times. The J gene is TRBJ2-7, the V gene TRBV27, with D unresolved. In germline, CDR1 is MNHEY, CDR2 SMNVEV (reference sequence). Trimming took off 2 bases at V and 4 bases at J, with 12 bases between the two ends. The CDR3 spans 14 residues. The CDR3: CASSLAGYIYEQYF. The CDR3 DNA follows: TGTGCCAGCAGTTTAGCCGGGTATATTTACGAGCAGTACTTC.

This clonotype was seen once. This chain uses TRBV5-1 with TRBJ2-5; D call uncertain. The CDR3 has 14 amino acids. The germline gives CDR1 SGHRS, CDR2 YFSETQ. Deletions cut 4 bases from V and 4 bases from J, with 14 bases between. The CDR3 sequence is CASSATTSGETQYF. CDR3 DNA sequence: TGCGCCAGCAGCGCCACCACTTCGGGAGAGACCCAGTACTTC.

This clonotype was picked up one time. The CDR3 coding sequence is TGTGCCAGCAGCCCTACCCTTTGGGACAGTCGTGAAAAACTGTTTTTT. Translating it yields CASSPTLWDSREKLFF. The chain employs TRBV12-3 or TRBV12-4 and TRBJ1-4; 7 positions match TRBD1. The CDR3 consists of 16 residues. V lost 6 bases to trimming and J lost 7 bases; unmatched junction nucleotides: 14.

This clonotype was observed a handful of times. The V call is TRBV27, the J call TRBJ2-7, with 9 bases matching TRBD1. The CDR3 sequence is 17 residues long. Germline trimming cut 2 bases from V and 4 bases from J; bases unmatched to any gene: 12. CDR1 and CDR2 (germline): MNHEY, SMNVEV (reference sequence). The DNA for the CDR3 is TGTGCCAGCAGTTTACTGGCCTCGGGGGACAGGGATTACGAGCAGTACTTC. Its translation is CASSLLASGDRDYEQYF.

The chain combines TRBV4-1 with TRBJ2-1; D not certain. CDR1 and CDR2 from the germline V gene are MGHRA and YSYEKL. The CDR3 runs 16 residues. The V end lost 4 bases, the J end lost 0 bases, and 13 bases lay between the germline ends. The CDR3 loop is CASSPPSASSYNEQFF. The DNA for the CDR3 is TGCGCCAGCAGCCCCCCAAGCGCGAGCTCCTACAATGAGCAGTTCTTC.

This sequence joins TRBV4-1 and TRBJ1-3; D is unresolved. Germline CDR1 and CDR2: MGHRA and YSYEKL. This CDR3 has 17 amino acids. Trimming took off 1 base at V and 8 bases at J, with 21 bases between the two ends. CDR3 residues: CASSQGPARGGEDTIYF. Written as DNA, the CDR3 is TGCGCCAGCAGCCAAGGACCGGCACGAGGCGGGGAGGACACCATATATTTT.

The table lists this clonotype with a few counts. V usage is TRBV7-9 and J usage is TRBJ2-7, with D perhaps TRBD1 (6 bases). Per the germline V gene, CDR1 is SEHNR and CDR2 is FQNEAQ (reference sequence). The CDR3 spans 13 residues. V was cut by 5 bases and J by 2 bases, with 10 bases left in between. DNA of the CDR3: TGTGCCAGCAGCCAACAGGGCCCCTACGAGCAGTACTTC. It translates to CASSQQGPYEQYF. The variable domain in full, completed from reference TRBV7-9 and TRBJ2-7, reads DTGVSQNPRHKITKRGQNVTFRCDPISEHNRLYWYRQTLGQGPEFLTYFQNEAQLEKSRLLSDRFSAERPKGSFSTLEIQRTEQGDSAMYLCASSQQGPYEQYFGPGTRLTVT.

J is TRBJ1-1 and V is TRBV5-1, with D hard to call. Germline lookup yields CDR1 SGHRS and CDR2 YFSETQ. The CDR3 sequence is 15 residues long. Trimming left V 0 bases short and J 2 bases short, with 11 bases between. This chain's CDR3 is CASSLGTAVNTEAFF. In DNA, the CDR3 is TGCGCCAGCAGCTTGGGGACGGCTGTCAACACTGAAGCTTTCTTT.

This clonotype has a handful of counts. The chain is built from TRBV4-2 and TRBJ1-1, with D possibly TRBD1 on 5 matching bases. Trimming removed 6 bases from V and 1 base from J, with 12 bases in between. Per germline, CDR1 LGHNA and CDR2 YNFKEQ. This CDR3 is built from 14 residues. The CDR3 region has the DNA TGTGCCAGCAGTCCCTTAGGGGAGAACACTGAAGCTTTCTTT. Amino acid sequence: CASSPLGENTEAFF.

The genes are TRBV9 and TRBJ2-3; 11 bases are a match to TRBD2. Trimming removed 8 bases from V and 5 bases from J; junction bases left unmatched: 10. Germline V gene sequence: CDR1 SGDLS, CDR2 YYNGEE. The CDR3 length is 15 residues. The CDR3 spells CASQNSGGALDTQYF. DNA of the CDR3: TGTGCCAGTCAAAATAGCGGGGGGGCTCTAGATACGCAGTATTTT.

The chain links TRBV7-2 to TRBJ2-1; TRBD1 is a possible D gene (5 bases). The germline CDR1 and CDR2 sequences are SGHTA and FQGNSA. The CDR3 length is 14 residues. Trimming left V 3 bases short and J 0 bases short, with 6 bases between. DNA of the CDR3: TGTGCCAGCAGCTTTGACAGCTCCTACAATGAGCAGTTCTTC. Translation: CASSFDSSYNEQFF.

The chain uses TRBV9 and TRBJ1-1; D unresolved. There are 15 residues in the CDR3. The V gene's germline CDR1 is SGDLS and CDR2 YYNGEE. V lost 0 bases and J lost 1, with 10 bases in between. The CDR3 region has the DNA TGTGCCAGCAGCGTAGTCGGTTCGAGGAACACTGAAGCTTTCTTT. The encoded protein is CASSVVGSRNTEAFF.

This chain connects TRBV27 to TRBJ1-2, with TRBD1 as a possible D gene (5 bases). The germline V gene encodes CDR1 MNHEY and CDR2 SMNVEV (reference sequence). V was cut by 6 bases and J by 4 bases, with 12 bases left in between. This CDR3 contains 13 residues. CDR3 loop: CASRPRGVYGYTF. The CDR3 coding sequence is TGTGCCAGCAGGCCCCGGGGGGTCTATGGCTACACCTTC.

The sample holds a few counts of this clonotype. The chain employs TRBV5-6 and TRBJ2-1; weak D call: TRBD2 (6 bases). V was trimmed by 4 bases and J by 9 bases, leaving 14 bases between them. The CDR3 has 13 amino acids. Germline V gene data show CDR1 as SGHDT and CDR2 as YYEEEE. CDR3 amino acids: CASSMTRSGEQFF. The CDR3 DNA sequence: TGTGCCAGCAGCATGACTAGATCGGGTGAGCAGTTCTTC.

This clonotype was detected a few times. V is TRBV20-1 and J is TRBJ1-1, with D maybe TRBD1 (5 bases). V shed 7 bases and J shed 4 bases, with 16 bases lying between them. The germline V gene has CDR1 DFQATT and CDR2 SNEGSKA (reference sequence). The CDR3 contains 13 residues. The CDR3 is CSGAQAGFTEAFF. Here the CDR3 DNA reads TGCAGTGGTGCACAGGCCGGTTTCACTGAAGCTTTCTTT.

This clonotype has a handful of counts. The rearrangement links TRBV4-1 to TRBJ2-5, with 13 positions matching TRBD2. CDR3 size: 16 residues. The V gene end was trimmed by 5 bases and the J gene end by 1 base; junction bases not matched to a gene: 4. The germline gives CDR1 MGHRA, CDR2 YSYEKL. In DNA, the CDR3 is TGCGCCAGCAGCTTCGGGACTAGCGGGGCCCAAGAGACCCAGTACTTC. Translating it yields CASSFGTSGAQETQYF.

Only a few counts were recorded for this clonotype. The chain uses TRBV4-2 and TRBJ2-3; 9 positions match TRBD2. This CDR3 spans 15 amino acids. V lost 4 bases to trimming and J lost 5 bases; unmatched junction nucleotides: 7. The germline gives CDR1 LGHNA, CDR2 YNFKEQ. The CDR3 coding sequence is TGTGCCAGCAGCCTGCAAGCGGGGGGCCGAGATACGCAGTATTTT. It encodes CASSLQAGGRDTQYF.

The chain couples TRBV6-5 to TRBJ2-5; 7 bases fit TRBD2. J lost 4 bases, V lost 2 bases, and 4 bases had no gene match. The CDR3 totals 14 residues. Per the germline V gene, CDR1 is MNHEY and CDR2 is SVGAGI. The chain's CDR3 is CASSYRGGGETQYF. CDR3 bases: TGTGCCAGCAGTTACCGTGGGGGGGGAGAGACCCAGTACTTC.

The chain recombines TRBV7-9 with TRBJ1-2; D not certain. Trimming left V 5 bases short and J 8 bases short, with 15 bases between. Germline assignment: CDR1 SEHNR and CDR2 FQNEAQ (reference sequence). The CDR3 sequence is 13 residues long. CDR3 protein: CASSQPKGYGYTF. CDR3 nucleotide sequence: TGTGCCAGCAGCCAACCTAAAGGTTACGGCTACACCTTC.